This T cell receptor beta chain was found in a study of OX40 agonist ivuxolimab in advanced cancers. The V gene lost 5 bases and the J gene lost 2 bases, with 20 bases spanning the gap. Germline V gene sequence: CDR1 MNHEY, CDR2 SMNVEV (reference sequence). This CDR3 region has 17 residues. In the case of this clone: Its cognate antigen is unknown.

General study findings and limits: The CD4+ and CD8+ T cells in the blood had expanded clonally by week 6 at 0.1 to 3.0 mg/kg. Researchers did not determine the expanded peripheral T cells' antigen specificity. The study found that CD8+ T cells averaged more expanded clones than CD4+.

The table came from immunoSEQ multiplex PCR; TCRdb's copy has only in-frame clones and leaves some out. The sample consists of about 20,000 clones, 88% of them appearing once. Patients were excluded for autoimmune disease history or systemic immunosuppression. This receptor was taken from an adult with an advanced solid tumor such as melanoma, head and neck, liver or kidney cancer. V usage is TRBV27 and J usage is TRBJ2-3; the D is unclear. Specimen: CD4+ or CD8+ T cells sorted from blood, collected in a trial of the OX40 agonist ivuxolimab. CDR3 DNA sequence: TGTGCCAGCAGTCCCCGCCGAGGAAGGTGGGTCACAGATACGCAGTATTTT. Its translation: CASSPRRGRWVTDTQYF.